This T cell receptor (beta chain) appears in the sequencing data of a study of T cells in Graves' hyperthyroidism and ophthalmopathy. This CDR3 contains 15 residues. The V end was cut by 5 bases, the J end by 4 bases, with 14 bases between. The germline CDR1 and CDR2 sequences are SSHAT and FNYEAQ (reference sequence). Amplification of TCR beta CDR3 regions used RNA as the template. The HTBI primer set drove a first-round RT-PCR of the TCR CDR3. Via MiXCR, TCRdb re-called the multiplex PCR reads, giving one row per CDR3 protein. The table shows roughly 580,000 distinct CDR3 sequences, with 46% occurring only once.

The receptor was derived from a young woman with Graves' hyperthyroidism. The sequenced sample was peripheral blood or thyroid tissue (not recorded which). V and J are TRBV7-7 and TRBJ1-4; weak D call: TRBD1 (5 bases). The DNA for the CDR3 is TGTGCCAGCAGCGTTAAGGACAATGGTAATGAAAAACTGTTTTTT. Its translation: CASSVKDNGNEKLFF.